The source of this T cell receptor beta chain is a study of T cell responses to AZD1222 COVID-19 vaccine. Findings and caveats of the study: The reported proportion of spike-specific TCRs targeting unmutated variant regions was nearly half. In all cases, repertoires were sampled only after the peak T cell response. Recipients of AZD1222 seropositive at baseline numbered only 5 to 7.

The CDR3 sequence is 13 residues long. Trimming took off 7 bases at V and 1 base at J, with 10 bases between the two ends. Sequencing was performed with immunoSEQ multiplex PCR; in TCRdb, only in-frame clones are kept and a portion is missing. The sample consists of fewer than 150,000 clones, about 89% of them appearing once. About this clone itself: Its antigen remains unidentified.

This sequence originates from an adult who received the AZD1222 COVID-19 vaccine. This chain links TRBV12-3 or TRBV12-4 with TRBJ1-1; possibly TRBD1 for D (5 bases). The sample consisted of peripheral blood, taken 28 days after the second AZD1222 dose. CDR3 loop: CASTLGTNTEAFF. The CDR3 bases are TGTGCCAGCACCCTGGGGACGAACACTGAAGCTTTCTTT.